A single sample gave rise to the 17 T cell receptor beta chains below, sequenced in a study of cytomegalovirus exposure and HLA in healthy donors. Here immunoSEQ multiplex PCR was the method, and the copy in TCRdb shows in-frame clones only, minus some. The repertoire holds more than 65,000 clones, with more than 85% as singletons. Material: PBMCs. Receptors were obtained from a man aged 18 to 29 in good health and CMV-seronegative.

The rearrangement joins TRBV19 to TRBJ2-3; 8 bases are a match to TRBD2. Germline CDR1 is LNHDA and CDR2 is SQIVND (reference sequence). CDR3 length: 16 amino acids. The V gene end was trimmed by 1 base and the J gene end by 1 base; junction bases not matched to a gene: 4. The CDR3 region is CASSIGRGVGTDTQYF. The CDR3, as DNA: TGTGCCAGTAGTATAGGGCGGGGGGTAGGCACAGATACGCAGTATTTT.

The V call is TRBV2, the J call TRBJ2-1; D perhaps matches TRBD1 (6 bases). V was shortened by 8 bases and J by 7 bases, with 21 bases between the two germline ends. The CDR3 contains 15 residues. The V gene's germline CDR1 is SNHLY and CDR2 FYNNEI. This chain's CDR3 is CASGNRDTSENEQFF. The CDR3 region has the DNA TGTGCCAGCGGAAACCGGGACACCTCAGAAAATGAGCAGTTCTTC.

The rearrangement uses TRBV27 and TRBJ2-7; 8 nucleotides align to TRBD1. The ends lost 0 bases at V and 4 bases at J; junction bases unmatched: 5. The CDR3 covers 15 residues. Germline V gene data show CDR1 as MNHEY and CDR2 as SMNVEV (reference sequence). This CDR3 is CASSLSGQGFYEQYF. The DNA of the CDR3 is TGTGCCAGCAGTTTATCCGGACAGGGCTTTTACGAGCAGTACTTC.

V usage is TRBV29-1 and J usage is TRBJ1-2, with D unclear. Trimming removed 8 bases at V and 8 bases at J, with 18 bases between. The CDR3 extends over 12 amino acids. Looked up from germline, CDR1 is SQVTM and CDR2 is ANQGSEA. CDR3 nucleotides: TGCAGCTCCCGGGGTATGGGGAAGGGCTACACCTTC. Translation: CSSRGMGKGYTF.

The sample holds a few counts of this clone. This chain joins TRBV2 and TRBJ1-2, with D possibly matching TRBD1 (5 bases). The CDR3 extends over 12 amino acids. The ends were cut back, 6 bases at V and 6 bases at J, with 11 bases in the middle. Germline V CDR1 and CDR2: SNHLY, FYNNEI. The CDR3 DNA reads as TGTGCCAGCAGGGTAGGGGCCCATGGCTACACCTTC. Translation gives CASRVGAHGYTF.

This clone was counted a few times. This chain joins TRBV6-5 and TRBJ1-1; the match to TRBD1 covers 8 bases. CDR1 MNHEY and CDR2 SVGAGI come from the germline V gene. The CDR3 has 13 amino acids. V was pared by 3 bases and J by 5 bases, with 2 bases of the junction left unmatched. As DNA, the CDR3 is TGTGCCAGCAGTTATAACAGGGGGACTGAAGCTTTCTTT. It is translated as CASSYNRGTEAFF.

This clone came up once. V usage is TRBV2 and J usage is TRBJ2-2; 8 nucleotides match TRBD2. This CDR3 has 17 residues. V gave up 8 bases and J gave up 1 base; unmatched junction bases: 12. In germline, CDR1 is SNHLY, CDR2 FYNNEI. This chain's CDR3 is CASLDPSSGENTGELFF. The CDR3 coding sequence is TGTGCCAGCCTAGACCCTAGTAGCGGGGAGAACACCGGGGAGCTGTTTTTT. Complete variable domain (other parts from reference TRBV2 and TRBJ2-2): EPEVTQTPSHQVTQMGQEVILRCVPISNHLYFYWYRQILGQKVEFLVSFYNNEISEKSEIFDDQFSVERPDGSNFTLKIRSTKLEDSAMYFCASLDPSSGENTGELFFGEGSRLTVL.

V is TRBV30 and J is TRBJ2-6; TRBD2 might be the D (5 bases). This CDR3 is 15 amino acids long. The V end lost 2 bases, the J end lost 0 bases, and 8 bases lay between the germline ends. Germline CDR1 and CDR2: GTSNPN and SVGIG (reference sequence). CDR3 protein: CAWSSRGSGANVLTF. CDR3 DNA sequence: TGTGCCTGGAGTAGCCGGGGCTCTGGGGCCAACGTCCTGACTTTC.

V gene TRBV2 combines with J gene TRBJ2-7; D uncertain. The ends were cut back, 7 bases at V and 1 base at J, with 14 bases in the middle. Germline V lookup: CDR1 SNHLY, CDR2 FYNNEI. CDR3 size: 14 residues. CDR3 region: CASNQRFLSYEQYF. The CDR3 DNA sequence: TGTGCCAGCAATCAGCGTTTCCTTTCCTACGAGCAGTACTTC.

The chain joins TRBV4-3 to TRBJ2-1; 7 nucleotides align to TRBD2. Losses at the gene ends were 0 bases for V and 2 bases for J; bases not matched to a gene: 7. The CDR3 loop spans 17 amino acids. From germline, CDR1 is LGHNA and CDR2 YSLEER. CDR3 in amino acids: CASSQDGRLAAYNEQFF. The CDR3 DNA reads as TGCGCCAGCAGCCAAGATGGGAGGCTAGCGGCCTACAATGAGCAGTTCTTC.

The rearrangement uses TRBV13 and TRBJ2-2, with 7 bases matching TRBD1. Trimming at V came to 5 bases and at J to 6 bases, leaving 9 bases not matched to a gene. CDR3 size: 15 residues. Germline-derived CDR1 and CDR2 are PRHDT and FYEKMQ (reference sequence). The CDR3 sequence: CASSPTGRLPGELFF. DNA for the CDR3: TGTGCCAGCAGCCCGACAGGGCGTTTGCCCGGGGAGCTGTTTTTT.

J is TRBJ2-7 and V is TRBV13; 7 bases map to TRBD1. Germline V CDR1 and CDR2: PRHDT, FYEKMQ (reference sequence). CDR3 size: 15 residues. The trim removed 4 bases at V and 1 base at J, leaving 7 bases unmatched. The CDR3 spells CASSSDGQASYEQYF. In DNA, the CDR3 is TGTGCCAGCAGCTCAGACGGACAGGCTTCCTACGAGCAGTACTTC. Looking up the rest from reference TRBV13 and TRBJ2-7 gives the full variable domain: AAGVIQSPRHLIKEKRETATLKCYPIPRHDTVYWYQQGPGQDPQFLISFYEKMQSDKGSIPDRFSAQQFSDYHSELNMSSLELGDSALYFCASSSDGQASYEQYFGPGTRLTVT.

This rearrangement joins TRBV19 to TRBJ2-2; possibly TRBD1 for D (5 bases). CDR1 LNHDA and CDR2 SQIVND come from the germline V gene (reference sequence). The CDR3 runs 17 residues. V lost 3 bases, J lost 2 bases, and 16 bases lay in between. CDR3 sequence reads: CASSIKTALLNTGELFF. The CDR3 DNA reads TGTGCCAGTAGTATCAAGACAGCCCTTCTCAACACCGGGGAGCTGTTTTTT.

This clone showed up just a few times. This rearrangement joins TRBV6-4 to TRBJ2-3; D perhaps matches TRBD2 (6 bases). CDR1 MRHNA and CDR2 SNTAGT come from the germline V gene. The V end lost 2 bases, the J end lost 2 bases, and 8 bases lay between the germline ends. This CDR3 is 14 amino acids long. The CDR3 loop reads CASSDGGDTDTQYF. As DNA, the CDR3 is TGTGCCAGCAGTGACGGAGGGGACACAGATACGCAGTATTTT.

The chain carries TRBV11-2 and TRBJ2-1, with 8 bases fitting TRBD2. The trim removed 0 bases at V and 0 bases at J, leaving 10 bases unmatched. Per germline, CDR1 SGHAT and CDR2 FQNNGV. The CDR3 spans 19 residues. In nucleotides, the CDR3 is TGTGCCAGCAGCTTAGATGGGTCTGTAGCGGGGTACTCCTACAATGAGCAGTTCTTC. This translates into CASSLDGSVAGYSYNEQFF.

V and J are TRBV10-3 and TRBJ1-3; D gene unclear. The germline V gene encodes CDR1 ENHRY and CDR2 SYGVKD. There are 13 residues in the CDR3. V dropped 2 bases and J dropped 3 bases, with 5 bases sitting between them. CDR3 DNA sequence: TGTGCCATCAGTGAGGACAATGGAAACACCATATATTTT. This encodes CAISEDNGNTIYF.

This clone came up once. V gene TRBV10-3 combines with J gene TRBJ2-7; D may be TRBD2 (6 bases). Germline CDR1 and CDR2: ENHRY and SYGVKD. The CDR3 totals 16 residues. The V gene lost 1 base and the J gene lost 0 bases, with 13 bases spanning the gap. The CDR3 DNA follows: TGTGCCATCAGTGAGTTGAAGCGGGCGGGCTCCTACGAGCAGTACTTC. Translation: CAISELKRAGSYEQYF.